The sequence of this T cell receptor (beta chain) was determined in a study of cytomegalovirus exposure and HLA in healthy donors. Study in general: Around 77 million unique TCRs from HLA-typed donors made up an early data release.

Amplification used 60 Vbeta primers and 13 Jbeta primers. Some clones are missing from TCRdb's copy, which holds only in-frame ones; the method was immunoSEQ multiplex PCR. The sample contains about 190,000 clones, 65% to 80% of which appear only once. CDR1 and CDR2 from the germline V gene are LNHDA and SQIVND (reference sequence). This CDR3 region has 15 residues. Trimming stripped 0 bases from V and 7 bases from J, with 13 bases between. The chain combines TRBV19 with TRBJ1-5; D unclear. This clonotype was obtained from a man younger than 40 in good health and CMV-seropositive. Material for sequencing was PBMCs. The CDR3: CASSIDGGSGQPQHF. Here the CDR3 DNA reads TGTGCCAGTAGTATAGACGGCGGAAGTGGACAGCCCCAGCATTTT.